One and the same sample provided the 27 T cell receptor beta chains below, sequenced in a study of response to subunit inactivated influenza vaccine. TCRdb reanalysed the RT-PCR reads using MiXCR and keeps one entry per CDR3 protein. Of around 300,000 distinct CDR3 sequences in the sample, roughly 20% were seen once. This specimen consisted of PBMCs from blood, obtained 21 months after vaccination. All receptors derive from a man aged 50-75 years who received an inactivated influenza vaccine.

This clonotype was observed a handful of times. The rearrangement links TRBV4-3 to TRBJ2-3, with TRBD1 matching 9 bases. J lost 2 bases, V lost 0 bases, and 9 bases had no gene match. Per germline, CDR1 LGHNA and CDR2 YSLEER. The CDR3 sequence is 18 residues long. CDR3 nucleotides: TGCGCCAGCAGCCAAGACTACAACAGGGGGCTGGTCACAGATACGCAGTATTTT. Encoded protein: CASSQDYNRGLVTDTQYF.

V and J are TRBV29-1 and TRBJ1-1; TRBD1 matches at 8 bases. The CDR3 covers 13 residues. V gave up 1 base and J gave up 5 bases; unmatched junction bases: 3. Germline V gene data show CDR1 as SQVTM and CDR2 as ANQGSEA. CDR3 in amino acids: CSVEGQGRTEAFF. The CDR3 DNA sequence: TGCAGCGTTGAAGGACAGGGGCGGACTGAAGCTTTCTTT. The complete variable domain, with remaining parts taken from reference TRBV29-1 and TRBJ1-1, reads SAVISQKPSRDICQRGTSLTIQCQVDSQVTMMFWYRQQPGQSLTLIATANQGSEATYESGFVIDKFPISRPNLTFSTLTVSNMSPEDSSIYLCSVEGQGRTEAFFGQGTRLTVV.

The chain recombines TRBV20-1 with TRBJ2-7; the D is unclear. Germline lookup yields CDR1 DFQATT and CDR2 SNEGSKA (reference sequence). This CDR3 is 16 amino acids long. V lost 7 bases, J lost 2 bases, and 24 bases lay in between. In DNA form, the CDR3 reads TGCAGTGGACGCGTAATGCGGATAGCTGAAACCTACGAGCAGTACTTC. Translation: CSGRVMRIAETYEQYF.

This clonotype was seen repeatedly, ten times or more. CDR3 amino acids: CASGRGDTEAFF. CDR3 nucleotide sequence: TGTGCCAGCGGGCGGGGGGACACTGAAGCTTTCTTT. The V call is TRBV3-1, the J call TRBJ1-1, with D perhaps TRBD1 (5 bases). The germline V gene encodes CDR1 LGHDT and CDR2 YNNKEL (reference sequence). The CDR3 loop spans 12 amino acids. V was trimmed by 8 bases and J by 3 bases, leaving 10 bases between them.

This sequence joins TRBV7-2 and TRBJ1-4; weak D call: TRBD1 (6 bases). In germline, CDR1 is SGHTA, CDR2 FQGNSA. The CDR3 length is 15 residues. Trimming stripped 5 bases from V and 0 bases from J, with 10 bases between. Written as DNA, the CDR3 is TGTGCCAGCAGCCCGGACAGTGCAACTAATGAAAAACTGTTTTTT. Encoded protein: CASSPDSATNEKLFF.

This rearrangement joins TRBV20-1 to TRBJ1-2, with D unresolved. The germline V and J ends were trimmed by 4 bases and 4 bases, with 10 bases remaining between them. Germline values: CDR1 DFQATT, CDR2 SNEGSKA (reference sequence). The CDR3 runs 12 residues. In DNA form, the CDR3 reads TGCAGTGCTAACGGAGCCGCCTATGGCTACACCTTC. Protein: CSANGAAYGYTF.

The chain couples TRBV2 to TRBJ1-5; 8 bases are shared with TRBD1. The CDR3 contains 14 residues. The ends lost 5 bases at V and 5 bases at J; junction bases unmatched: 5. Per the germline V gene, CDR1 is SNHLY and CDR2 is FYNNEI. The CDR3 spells CASSPLTGDQPQHF. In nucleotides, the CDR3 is TGTGCCAGCAGTCCCTTGACAGGGGATCAGCCCCAGCATTTT.

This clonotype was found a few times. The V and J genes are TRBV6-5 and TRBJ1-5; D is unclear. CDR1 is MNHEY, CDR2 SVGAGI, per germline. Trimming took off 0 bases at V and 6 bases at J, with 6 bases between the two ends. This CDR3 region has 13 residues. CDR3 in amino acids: CASSYSEGQPQHF. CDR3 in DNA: TGTGCCAGCAGTTACTCTGAAGGTCAGCCCCAGCATTTT.

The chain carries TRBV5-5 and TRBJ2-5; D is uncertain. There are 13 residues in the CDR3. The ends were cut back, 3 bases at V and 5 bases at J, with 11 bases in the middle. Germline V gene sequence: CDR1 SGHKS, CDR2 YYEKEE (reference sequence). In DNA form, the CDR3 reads TGTGCCAGCAGCTCCAACGTCCCTGAGACCCAGTACTTC. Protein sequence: CASSSNVPETQYF.

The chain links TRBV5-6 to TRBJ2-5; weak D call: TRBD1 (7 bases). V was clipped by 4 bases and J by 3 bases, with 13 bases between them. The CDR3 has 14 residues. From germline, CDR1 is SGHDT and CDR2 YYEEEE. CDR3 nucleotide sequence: TGTGCCAGCAGCCCCGCGGGACAGAAAGAGACCCAGTACTTC. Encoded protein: CASSPAGQKETQYF. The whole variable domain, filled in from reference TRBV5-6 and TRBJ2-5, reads DAGVTQSPTHLIKTRGQQVTLRCSPKSGHDTVSWYQQALGQGPQFIFQYYEEEERQRGNFPDRFSGHQFPNYSSELNVNALLLGDSALYLCASSPAGQKETQYFGPGTRLLVL.

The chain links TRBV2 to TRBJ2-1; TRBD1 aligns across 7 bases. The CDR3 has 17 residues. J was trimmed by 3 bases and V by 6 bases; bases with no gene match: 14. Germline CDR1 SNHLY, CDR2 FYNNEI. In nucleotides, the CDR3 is TGTGCCAGCAGATTATATCCCCGGGACAGAATCTACAATGAGCAGTTCTTC. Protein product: CASRLYPRDRIYNEQFF.

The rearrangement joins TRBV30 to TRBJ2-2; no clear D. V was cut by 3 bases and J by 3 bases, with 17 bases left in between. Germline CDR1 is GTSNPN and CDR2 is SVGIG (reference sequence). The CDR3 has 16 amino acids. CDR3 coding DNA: TGTGCCTGGAGGAGGTATGGACGTGTCTACACCGGGGAGCTGTTTTTT. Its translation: CAWRRYGRVYTGELFF.

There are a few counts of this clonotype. CDR3: CASSLIEEGYTF. Here the CDR3 DNA reads TGTGCCAGCAGCTTAATTGAGGAGGGCTACACCTTC. The rearrangement uses TRBV7-9 and TRBJ1-2, with D unclear. The CDR3 is 12 amino acids. V was trimmed by 2 bases and J by 8 bases, leaving 9 bases between them. The germline V gene has CDR1 SEHNR and CDR2 FQNEAQ (reference sequence).

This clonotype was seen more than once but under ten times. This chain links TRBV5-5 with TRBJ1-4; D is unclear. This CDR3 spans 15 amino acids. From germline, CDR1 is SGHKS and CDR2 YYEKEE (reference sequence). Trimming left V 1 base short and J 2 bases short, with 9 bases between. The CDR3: CASSLLTTTNEKLFF. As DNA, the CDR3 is TGTGCCAGCAGCTTGCTAACGACCACTAATGAAAAACTGTTTTTT. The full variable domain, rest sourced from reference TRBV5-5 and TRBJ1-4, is DAGVTQSPTHLIKTRGQQVTLRCSPISGHKSVSWYQQVLGQGPQFIFQYYEKEERGRGNFPDRFSARQFPNYSSELNVNALLLGDSALYLCASSLLTTTNEKLFFGSGTQLSVL.

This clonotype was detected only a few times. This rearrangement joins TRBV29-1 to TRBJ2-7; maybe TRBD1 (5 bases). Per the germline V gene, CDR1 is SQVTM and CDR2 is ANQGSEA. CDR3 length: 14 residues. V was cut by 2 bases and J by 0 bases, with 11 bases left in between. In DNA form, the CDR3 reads TGCAGCGTTGAATTCTGGGGCAGCTCCTACGAGCAGTACTTC. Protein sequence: CSVEFWGSSYEQYF.

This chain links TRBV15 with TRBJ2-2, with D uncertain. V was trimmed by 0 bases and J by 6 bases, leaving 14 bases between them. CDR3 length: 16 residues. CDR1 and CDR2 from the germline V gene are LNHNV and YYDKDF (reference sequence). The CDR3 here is CATSRDFGDPAGELFF. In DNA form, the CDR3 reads TGTGCCACCAGCAGAGATTTTGGGGATCCCGCCGGGGAGCTGTTTTTT.

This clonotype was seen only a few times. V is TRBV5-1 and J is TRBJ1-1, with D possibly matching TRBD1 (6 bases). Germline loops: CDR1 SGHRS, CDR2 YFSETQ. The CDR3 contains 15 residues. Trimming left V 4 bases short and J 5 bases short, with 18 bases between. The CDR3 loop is CASSPQRGAGTEAFF. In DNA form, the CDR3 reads TGCGCCAGCAGCCCCCAACGGGGGGCAGGTACTGAAGCTTTCTTT. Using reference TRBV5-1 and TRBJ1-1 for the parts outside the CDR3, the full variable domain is KAGVTQTPRYLIKTRGQQVTLSCSPISGHRSVSWYQQTPGQGLQFLFEYFSETQRNKGNFPGRFSGRQFSNSRSEMNVSTLELGDSALYLCASSPQRGAGTEAFFGQGTRLTVV.

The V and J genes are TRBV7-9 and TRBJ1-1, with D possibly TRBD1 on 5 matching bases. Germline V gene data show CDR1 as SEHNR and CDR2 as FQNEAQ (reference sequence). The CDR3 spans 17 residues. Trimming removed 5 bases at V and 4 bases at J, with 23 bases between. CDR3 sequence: CASSRQYFRVLGTEAFF. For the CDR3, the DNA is TGTGCCAGCAGCCGTCAGTACTTCAGGGTGTTAGGCACTGAAGCTTTCTTT.

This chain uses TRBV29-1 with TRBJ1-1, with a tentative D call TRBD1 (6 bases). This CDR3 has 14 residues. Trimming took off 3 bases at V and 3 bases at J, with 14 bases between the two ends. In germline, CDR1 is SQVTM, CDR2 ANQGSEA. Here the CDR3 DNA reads TGCAGCGTTGACCCCCCAGGGGATTACACTGAAGCTTTCTTT. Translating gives CSVDPPGDYTEAFF.

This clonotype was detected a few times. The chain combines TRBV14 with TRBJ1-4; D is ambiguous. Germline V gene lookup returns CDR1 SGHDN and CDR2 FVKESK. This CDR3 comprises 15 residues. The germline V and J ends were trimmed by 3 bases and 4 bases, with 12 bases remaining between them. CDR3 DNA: TGTGCCAGCAGCCATCGAAGAGGTCTTAATGAAAAACTGTTTTTT. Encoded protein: CASSHRRGLNEKLFF.

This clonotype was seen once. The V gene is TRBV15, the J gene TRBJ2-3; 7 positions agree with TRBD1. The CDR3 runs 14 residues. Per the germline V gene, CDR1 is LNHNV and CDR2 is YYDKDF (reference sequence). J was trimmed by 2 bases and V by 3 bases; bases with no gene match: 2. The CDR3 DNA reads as TGTGCCACCAGCAGGGGACAGACCACAGATACGCAGTATTTT. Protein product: CATSRGQTTDTQYF.

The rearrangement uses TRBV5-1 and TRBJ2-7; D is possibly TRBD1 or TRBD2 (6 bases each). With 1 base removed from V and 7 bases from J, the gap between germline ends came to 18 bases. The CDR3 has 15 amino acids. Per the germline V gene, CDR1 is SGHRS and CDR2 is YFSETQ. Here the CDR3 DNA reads TGCGCCAGCAGCTTGATGCCGGGGGCCACATGGGAGCAGTACTTC. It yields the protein CASSLMPGATWEQYF.

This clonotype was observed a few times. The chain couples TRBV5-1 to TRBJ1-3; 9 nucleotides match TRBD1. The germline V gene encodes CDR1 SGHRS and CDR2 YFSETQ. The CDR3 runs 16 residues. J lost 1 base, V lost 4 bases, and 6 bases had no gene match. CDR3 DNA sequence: TGCGCCAGCAGCGAATACAGGGGGCTTTCTGGAAACACCATATATTTT. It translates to CASSEYRGLSGNTIYF.

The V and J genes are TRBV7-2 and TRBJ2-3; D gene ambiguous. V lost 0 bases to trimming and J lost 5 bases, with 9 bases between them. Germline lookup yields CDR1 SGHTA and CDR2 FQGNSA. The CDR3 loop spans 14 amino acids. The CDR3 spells CASSLAVGLDTQYF. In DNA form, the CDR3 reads TGTGCCAGCAGCTTAGCGGTAGGGCTAGATACGCAGTATTTT.

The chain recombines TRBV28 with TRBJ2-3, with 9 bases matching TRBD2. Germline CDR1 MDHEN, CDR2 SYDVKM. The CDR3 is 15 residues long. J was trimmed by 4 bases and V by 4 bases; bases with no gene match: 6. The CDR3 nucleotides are TGTGCCAGCAGTTCTGGCGGGAGGGCCGCAGATACGCAGTATTTT. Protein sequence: CASSSGGRAADTQYF.

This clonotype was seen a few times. Here the CDR3 reads CASSGFLNTEAFF. CDR3 nucleotides: TGTGCCAGCAGTGGTTTCCTGAACACTGAAGCTTTCTTT. V and J are TRBV2 and TRBJ1-1; D call uncertain. Per germline, CDR1 SNHLY and CDR2 FYNNEI. V lost 4 bases and J lost 0, with 6 bases in between. This CDR3 contains 13 residues.

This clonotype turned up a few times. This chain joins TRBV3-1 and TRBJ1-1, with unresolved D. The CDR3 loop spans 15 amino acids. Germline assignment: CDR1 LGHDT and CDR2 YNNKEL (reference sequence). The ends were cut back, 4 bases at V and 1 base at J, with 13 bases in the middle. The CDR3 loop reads CASSPRARENTEAFF. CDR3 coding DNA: TGTGCCAGCAGCCCACGGGCAAGGGAGAACACTGAAGCTTTCTTT.